This TCR beta chain came from a study of blood T cell repertoires in COVID-19. Study summary: Researchers got acute and convalescent COVID-19 samples from the United States, Italy and Spain. The analysed material was cDNA or gDNA that came from T cells, B-cell-depleted T cells, or PBMCs.

In the authors' workflow: Cell counts per sample came from amplifying reference gene primers. Sequencing used immunoSEQ multiplex PCR; TCRdb keeps in-frame clones, though not all of them. V and J calls plus clone size are reproduced from that table; the DNA served to infer D and trimming. The table has fewer than 60,000 clones, roughly 88% seen once; the top ten hold approximately 7.7%. The receptor was isolated from a human donor in a cohort sampled during active COVID-19. The sequencing sample was made of peripheral blood.

CDR3 coding DNA: TGTGCCAGCAGCAAAGACAGGGATGGGCCCTACGAGCAGTACTTC. Residues: CASSKDRDGPYEQYF. The rearrangement links TRBV21-1 to TRBJ2-7; the listed D gene, TRBD1, was not tested against the DNA. TRBV21-1 is a pseudogene segment. The CDR3 totals 15 residues.